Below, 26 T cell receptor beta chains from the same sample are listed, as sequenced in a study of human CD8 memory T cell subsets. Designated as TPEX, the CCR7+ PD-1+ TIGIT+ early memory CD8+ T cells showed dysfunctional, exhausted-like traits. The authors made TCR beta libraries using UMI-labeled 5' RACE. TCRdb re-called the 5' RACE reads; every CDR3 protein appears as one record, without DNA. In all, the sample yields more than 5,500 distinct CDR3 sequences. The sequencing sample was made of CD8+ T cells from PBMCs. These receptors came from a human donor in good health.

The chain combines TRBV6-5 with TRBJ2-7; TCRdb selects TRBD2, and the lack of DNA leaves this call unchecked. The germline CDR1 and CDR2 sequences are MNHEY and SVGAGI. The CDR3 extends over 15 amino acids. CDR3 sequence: CASSYTPGLAYEQYF.

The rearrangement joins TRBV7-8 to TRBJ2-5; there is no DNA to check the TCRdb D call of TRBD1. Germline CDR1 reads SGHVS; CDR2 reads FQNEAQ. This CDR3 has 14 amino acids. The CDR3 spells CASSLYPGGETQYF.

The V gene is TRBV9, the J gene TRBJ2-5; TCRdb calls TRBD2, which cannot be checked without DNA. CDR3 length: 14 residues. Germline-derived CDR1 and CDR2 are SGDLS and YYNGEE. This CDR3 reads CASSVDLGEETQYF.

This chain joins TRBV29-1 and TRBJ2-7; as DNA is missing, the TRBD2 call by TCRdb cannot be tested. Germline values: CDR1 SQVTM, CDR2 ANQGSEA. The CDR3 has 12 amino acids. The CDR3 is CSVVVVAREQYF.

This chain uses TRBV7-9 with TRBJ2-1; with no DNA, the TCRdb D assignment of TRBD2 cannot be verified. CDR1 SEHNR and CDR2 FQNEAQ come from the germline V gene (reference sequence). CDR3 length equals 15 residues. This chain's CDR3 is CASSFPGGPHNEQFF. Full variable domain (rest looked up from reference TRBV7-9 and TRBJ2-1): DTGVSQNPRHKITKRGQNVTFRCDPISEHNRLYWYRQTLGQGPEFLTYFQNEAQLEKSRLLSDRFSAERPKGSFSTLEIQRTEQGDSAMYLCASSFPGGPHNEQFFGPGTRLTVL.

This CDR3 is CASSPTGPSSYNEQFF. This chain joins TRBV18 and TRBJ2-1; TCRdb proposes TRBD1, but this gene call is untestable without DNA. Germline-derived CDR1 and CDR2 are KGHSH and LQKENI. This CDR3 region has 16 residues. The whole variable domain, remainder taken from reference TRBV18 and TRBJ2-1, is NAGVMQNPRHLVRRRGQEARLRCSPMKGHSHVYWYRQLPEEGLKFMVYLQKENIIDESGMPKERFSAEFPKEGPSILRIQQVVRGDSAAYFCASSPTGPSSYNEQFFGPGTRLTVL.

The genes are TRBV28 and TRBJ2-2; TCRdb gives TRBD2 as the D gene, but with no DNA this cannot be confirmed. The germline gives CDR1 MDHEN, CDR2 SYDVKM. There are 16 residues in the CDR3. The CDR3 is CASSFEGPANTGELFF.

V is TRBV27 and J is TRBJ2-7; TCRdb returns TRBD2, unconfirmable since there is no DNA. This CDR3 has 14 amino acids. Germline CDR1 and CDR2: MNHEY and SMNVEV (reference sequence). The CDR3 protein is CASSIGGRRYEQYF.

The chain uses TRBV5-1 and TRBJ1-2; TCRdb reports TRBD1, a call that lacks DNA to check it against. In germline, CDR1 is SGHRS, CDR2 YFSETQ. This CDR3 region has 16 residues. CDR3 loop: CASSLDLGGSLDGYTF.

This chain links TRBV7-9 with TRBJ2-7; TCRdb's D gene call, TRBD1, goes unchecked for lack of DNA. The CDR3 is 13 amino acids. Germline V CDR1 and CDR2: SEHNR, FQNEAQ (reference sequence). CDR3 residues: CASKTGGLDEQYF.

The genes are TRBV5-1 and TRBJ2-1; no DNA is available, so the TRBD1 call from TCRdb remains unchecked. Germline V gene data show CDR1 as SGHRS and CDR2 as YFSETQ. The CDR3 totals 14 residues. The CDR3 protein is CASTPLLPFNEQFF.

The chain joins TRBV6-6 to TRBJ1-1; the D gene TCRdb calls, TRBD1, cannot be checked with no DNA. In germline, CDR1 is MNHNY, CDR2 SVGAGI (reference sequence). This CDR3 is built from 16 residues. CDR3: CAIQPGGGAANTEAFF.

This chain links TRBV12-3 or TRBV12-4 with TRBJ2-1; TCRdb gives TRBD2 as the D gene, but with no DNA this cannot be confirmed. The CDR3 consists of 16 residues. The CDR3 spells CASSRGLAGVLNEQFF.

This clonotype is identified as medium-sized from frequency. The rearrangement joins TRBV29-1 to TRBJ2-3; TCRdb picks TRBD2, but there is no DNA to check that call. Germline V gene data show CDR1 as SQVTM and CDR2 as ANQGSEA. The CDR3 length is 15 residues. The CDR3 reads CSVVLVAGSPDTQYF.

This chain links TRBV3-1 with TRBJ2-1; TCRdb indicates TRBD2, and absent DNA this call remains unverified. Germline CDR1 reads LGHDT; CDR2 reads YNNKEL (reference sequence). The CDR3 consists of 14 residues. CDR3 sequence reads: CASSLVSGHNEQFF.

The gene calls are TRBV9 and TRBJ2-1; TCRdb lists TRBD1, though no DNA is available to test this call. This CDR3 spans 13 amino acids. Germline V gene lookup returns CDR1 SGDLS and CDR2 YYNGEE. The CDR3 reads CASSQGSYNEQFF.

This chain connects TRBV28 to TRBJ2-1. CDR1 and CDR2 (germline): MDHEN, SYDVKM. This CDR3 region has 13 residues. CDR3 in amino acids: CASIGSSYNEQFF.

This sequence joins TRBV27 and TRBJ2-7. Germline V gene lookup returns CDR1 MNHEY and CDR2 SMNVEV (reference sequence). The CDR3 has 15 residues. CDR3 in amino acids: CASSWKLASSYEQYF.

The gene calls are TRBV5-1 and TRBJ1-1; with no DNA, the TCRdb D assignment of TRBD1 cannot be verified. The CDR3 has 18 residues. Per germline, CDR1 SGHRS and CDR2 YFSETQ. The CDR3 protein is CASSLGQGNVWANTEAFF. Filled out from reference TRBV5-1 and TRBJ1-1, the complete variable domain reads KAGVTQTPRYLIKTRGQQVTLSCSPISGHRSVSWYQQTPGQGLQFLFEYFSETQRNKGNFPGRFSGRQFSNSRSEMNVSTLELGDSALYLCASSLGQGNVWANTEAFFGQGTRLTVV.

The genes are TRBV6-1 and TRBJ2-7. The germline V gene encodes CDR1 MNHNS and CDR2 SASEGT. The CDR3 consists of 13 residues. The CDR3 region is CATYTATSYEQYF.

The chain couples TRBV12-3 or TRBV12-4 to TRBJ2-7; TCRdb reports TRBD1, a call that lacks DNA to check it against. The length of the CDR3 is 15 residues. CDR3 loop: CASSPSDRGGYEQYF.

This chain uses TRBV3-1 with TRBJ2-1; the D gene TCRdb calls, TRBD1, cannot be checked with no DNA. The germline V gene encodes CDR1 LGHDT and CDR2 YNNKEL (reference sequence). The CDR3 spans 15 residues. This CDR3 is CASSQDPPGGNEQFF.

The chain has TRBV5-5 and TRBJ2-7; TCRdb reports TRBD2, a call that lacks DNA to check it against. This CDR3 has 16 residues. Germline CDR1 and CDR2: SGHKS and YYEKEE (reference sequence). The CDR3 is CASSLQTGLAAYEQYF.

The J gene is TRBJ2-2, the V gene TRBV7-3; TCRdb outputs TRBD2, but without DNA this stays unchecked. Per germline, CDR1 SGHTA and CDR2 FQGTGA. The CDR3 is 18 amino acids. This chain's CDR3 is CASSFGLAGPSNTGELFF.

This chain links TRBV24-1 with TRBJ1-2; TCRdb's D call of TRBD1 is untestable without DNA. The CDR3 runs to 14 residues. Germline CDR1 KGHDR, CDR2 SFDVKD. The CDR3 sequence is CATSDSARGYGYTF.

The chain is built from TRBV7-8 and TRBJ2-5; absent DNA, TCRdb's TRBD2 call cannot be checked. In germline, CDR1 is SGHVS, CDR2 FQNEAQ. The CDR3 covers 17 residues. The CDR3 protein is CASSLVGLAGVGETQYF.